These T cell receptor beta chains were read from a single sample in a study of blood T cell repertoires in COVID-19. Sequencing used immunoSEQ multiplex PCR; TCRdb keeps in-frame clones, though not all of them. The sample has about 670,000 clones, around 89% seen once; the top ten hold more than 0.25%. The material sequenced was peripheral blood. These receptors were collected from a woman aged 18-30 years with acute or convalescent COVID-19. Each CDR3 is given with its conserved first and last residue. The order of the fields is CDR3 length, clone size, J gene, V gene, D gene, CDR3 protein, CDR3 DNA. The D gene is left open where the match is weak. Not every row has a clone size; where given, it reads once, few, many or a size class.

13,.,TRBJ2-7,TRBV14,TRBD1,CASRSRGQDEQYF,TGTGCCAGCAGATCCCGGGGACAGGACGAGCAGTACTTC
14,few,TRBJ1-2,TRBV7-9,.,CASSPPRQRYGYTF,TGTGCCAGCAGCCCGCCCCGGCAGCGCTATGGCTACACCTTC
16,once,TRBJ1-5,TRBV6-2/TRBV6-3,.,CASSYSGGVSNQPQHF,TGTGCCAGCAGTTACTCAGGAGGGGTTAGCAATCAGCCCCAGCATTTT
13,.,TRBJ1-6,TRBV4-3,.,CASSQDSLSPLHF,TGCGCCAGCAGCCAAGACAGTCTTTCACCCCTCCACTTT
13,.,TRBJ1-2,TRBV19,.,CASSVRREYGYTF,TGTGCCAGTAGCGTTAGGAGGGAATATGGCTACACCTTC
13,.,TRBJ1-5,TRBV24-1,.,CATSEHVNQPQHF,TGTGCCACCAGTGAACATGTCAATCAGCCCCAGCATTTT
14,.,TRBJ1-1,TRBV11-2,.,CASSFNRANTEAFF,TGTGCCAGCAGCTTTAACAGGGCCAACACTGAAGCTTTCTTT
17,.,TRBJ1-2,TRBV2,TRBD1,CASSELIPGQSVYGYTF,TGTGCCAGCAGTGAACTTATACCGGGACAGTCCGTCTATGGCTACACCTTC
13,.,TRBJ1-2,TRBV27,TRBD1,CASAHGQDYGYTF,TGTGCCAGCGCGCATGGACAGGACTATGGCTACACCTTC
12,.,TRBJ1-2,TRBV5-6,.,CASSPRLEGYTF,TGTGCCAGCAGCCCGAGACTCGAAGGCTACACCTTC
14,.,TRBJ1-1,TRBV11-2,.,CASSSTLGDFEAFF,TGTGCCAGCAGCTCCACCTTAGGGGACTTTGAAGCTTTCTTT
16,.,TRBJ1-6,TRBV5-1,TRBD1,CASSLAGGSYNSPLHF,TGCGCCAGCAGCTTGGCAGGGGGCTCCTATAATTCACCCCTCCACTTT
16,once,TRBJ2-3,TRBV5-4,TRBD1,CASSTPGQGAHFAQYF,TGTGCCAGCAGCACTCCGGGACAGGGGGCCCACTTTGCGCAGTATTTT
15,.,TRBJ1-1,TRBV18,.,CASSSHQTGGPEAFF,TGTGCCAGCTCGTCCCATCAAACCGGGGGGCCTGAAGCTTTCTTT
16,.,TRBJ1-6,TRBV10-3,.,CAISDRSWTYNSPLHF,TGTGCCATCAGCGACAGGAGTTGGACCTATAATTCACCCCTCCACTTT
12,.,TRBJ1-1,TRBV3-1/TRBV3-2,.,CASSLRGTEAFF,TGTGCCAGCAGCCTTCGAGGCACTGAAGCTTTCTTT
14,.,TRBJ2-2,TRBV5-8,.,CASTAGYLPGELFF,TGTGCCAGCACCGCGGGGTATCTTCCCGGGGAGCTGTTTTTT
16,.,TRBJ2-1,TRBV18,.,CASSPHPGLSYNEQFF,TGTGCCAGCTCACCTCATCCCGGTTTGTCCTACAATGAGCAGTTCTTC
13,.,TRBJ1-2,TRBV5-4,.,CASSPNQGGGYTF,TGTGCCAGCAGCCCGAATCAGGGAGGTGGCTACACCTTC
13,.,TRBJ1-2,TRBV29-1,.,CSVRTDLNYGYTF,TGCAGCGTTAGAACAGATTTAAACTATGGCTACACCTTC
15,.,TRBJ2-2,TRBV6-5,TRBD1,CASSPGQGNTGELFF,TGTGCCAGCAGCCCGGGACAGGGGAACACCGGGGAGCTGTTTTTT
15,.,TRBJ1-1,TRBV9,.,CASSVDSHMNTEAFF,TGTGCCAGCAGCGTAGACAGCCATATGAACACTGAAGCTTTCTTT
14,once,TRBJ2-1,TRBV5-5,TRBD1,CASSFSGTGNEQFF,TGTGCCAGCAGCTTCTCCGGGACAGGGAATGAGCAGTTCTTC
15,few,TRBJ1-2,TRBV5-1,TRBD1,CASSFKDRSPHGYTF,TGCGCCAGCAGTTTTAAGGACAGGTCACCTCATGGCTACACCTTC
18,.,TRBJ1-2,TRBV11-2,.,CASSSLLPTGTQDNGYTF,TGTGCCAGCAGCTCCCTTCTTCCTACCGGGACACAGGATAATGGCTACACCTTC
16,.,TRBJ2-3,TRBV7-2,TRBD1,CASSWTGGLSTDTQYF,TGTGCCAGCAGCTGGACAGGGGGCCTTAGCACAGATACGCAGTATTTT
14,.,TRBJ2-1,TRBV25-1,TRBD2,CASSEGAGGFEQFF,TGTGCCAGCAGTGAAGGGGCGGGGGGATTTGAGCAGTTCTTC
15,.,TRBJ2-7,TRBV6-6,TRBD1,CASSPYRGKSEEQYF,TGTGCCAGCAGTCCCTACAGGGGAAAATCGGAAGAGCAGTACTTC